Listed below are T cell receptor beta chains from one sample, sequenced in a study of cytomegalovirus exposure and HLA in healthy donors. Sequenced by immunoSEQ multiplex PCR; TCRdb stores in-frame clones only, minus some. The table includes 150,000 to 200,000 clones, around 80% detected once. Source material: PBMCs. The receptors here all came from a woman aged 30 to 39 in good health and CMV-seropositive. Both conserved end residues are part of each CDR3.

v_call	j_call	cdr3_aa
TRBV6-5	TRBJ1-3	CASSRQTGTGNTIYF
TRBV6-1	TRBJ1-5	CASREVTLGAQHF
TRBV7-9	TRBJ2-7	CASSGFGTGDEQYF
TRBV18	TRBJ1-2	CASSSQGNDGYTF
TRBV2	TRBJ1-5	CASSDPQGMGPQHF
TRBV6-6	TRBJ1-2	CASSDDRGRAARGYTF
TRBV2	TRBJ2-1	CASSDKLTAYNEQFF
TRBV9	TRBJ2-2	CASSAFGDRGPLPGELFF
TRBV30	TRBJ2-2	CASVSNTGELFF
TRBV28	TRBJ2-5	CASSFGVSKETQYF
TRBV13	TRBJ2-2	CASRGSGIDTGELFF
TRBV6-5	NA	CASSYSPLAGVEQYF
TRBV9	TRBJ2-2	CASSVSIQGIGELFF
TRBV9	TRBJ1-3	CASSVTLTGQGNTIYF
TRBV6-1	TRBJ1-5	CASSVPPAGGNQPQHF
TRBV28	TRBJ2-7	CASSDPGKGSYEQYF
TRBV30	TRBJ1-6	CAYGQGNSPLHF
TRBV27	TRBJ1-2	CASSFRTRDGYTF
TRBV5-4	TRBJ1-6	CASSLAGSSYNSPLHF
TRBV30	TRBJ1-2	CAWRKGTLVYGYTF
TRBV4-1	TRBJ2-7	CASSQDWQPTGQGVYEQYF
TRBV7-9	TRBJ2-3	CASSLSGAADTQYF
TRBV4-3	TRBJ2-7	CASSPRLRGTHEQYF